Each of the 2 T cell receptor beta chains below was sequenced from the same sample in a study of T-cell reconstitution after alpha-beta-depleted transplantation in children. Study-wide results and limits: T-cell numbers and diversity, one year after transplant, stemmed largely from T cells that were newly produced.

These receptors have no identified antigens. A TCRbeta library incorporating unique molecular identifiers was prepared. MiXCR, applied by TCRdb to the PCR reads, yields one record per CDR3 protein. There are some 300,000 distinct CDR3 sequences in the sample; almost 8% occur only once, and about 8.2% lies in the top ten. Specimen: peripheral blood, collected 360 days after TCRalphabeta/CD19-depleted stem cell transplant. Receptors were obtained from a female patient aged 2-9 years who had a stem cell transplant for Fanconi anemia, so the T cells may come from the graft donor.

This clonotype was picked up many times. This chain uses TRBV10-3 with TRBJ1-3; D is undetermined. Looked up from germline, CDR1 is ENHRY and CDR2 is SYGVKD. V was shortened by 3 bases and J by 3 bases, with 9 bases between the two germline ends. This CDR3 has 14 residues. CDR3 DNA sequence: TGTGCCATCAGTGAACCCGGGGTTGGAAACACCATATATTTT. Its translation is CAISEPGVGNTIYF.

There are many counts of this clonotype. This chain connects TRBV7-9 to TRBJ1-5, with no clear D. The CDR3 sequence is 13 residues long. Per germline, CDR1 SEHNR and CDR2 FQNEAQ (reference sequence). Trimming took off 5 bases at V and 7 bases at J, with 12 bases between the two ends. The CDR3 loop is CASSPSDRQPQHF. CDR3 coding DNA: TGTGCCAGCAGCCCAAGCGATAGGCAGCCCCAGCATTTT.